These 24 T cell receptor beta chains share one sample of origin, sequenced in a study of vaccination effects on CD4 cells after COVID-19. TCRdb's table, derived via immunoSEQ multiplex PCR, lists solely in-frame clones and lacks some. The sample records tens of thousands of clones, approximately 70% being singletons. Peptide-pool stimulation followed by sequencing identified expanded antigen-specific CD4+ clonotypes in the ViraFEST assay. Subsequent to a culture period of less than twelve days, CD4+ T cells were isolated. The vaccine recipients had no prior SARS-CoV-2 infection, with negative nucleocapsid antibodies. These receptors are not linked to any known antigen. Specimen: CD4+ T cells from PBMCs cultured with HCoV-OC43 spike peptides, collected before COVID-19 vaccination. Indicated subset: HCoV-OC43 spike overlapping peptide pool stimulation. These TCRs come from a human donor who received a COVID-19 vaccine.

The chain employs TRBV18 and TRBJ2-1; 7 nucleotides match TRBD2. This CDR3 spans 16 amino acids. Unmatched junction bases numbered 10, after V lost 2 bases and J lost 6 bases. Germline V gives CDR1 KGHSH, CDR2 LQKENI. The CDR3 region is CASSPSNQGGSNEQFF. CDR3 sequence (DNA): TGTGCCAGCTCACCATCGAATCAGGGAGGGTCCAATGAGCAGTTCTTC.

V gene TRBV2 combines with J gene TRBJ1-1; D is unresolved. Germline V gives CDR1 SNHLY, CDR2 FYNNEI. V was pared by 7 bases and J by 1 base, with 13 bases between. This CDR3 spans 14 amino acids. For the CDR3, the DNA is TGTGCCAGCAACCTTCAAGGCTGGAACACTGAAGCTTTCTTT. It is translated as CASNLQGWNTEAFF.

The rearrangement joins TRBV2 to TRBJ2-7; 11 bases fit TRBD1. Trimming took 6 bases from V and 6 from J; bases not matched to a gene: 7. The CDR3 consists of 14 residues. Per germline, CDR1 SNHLY and CDR2 FYNNEI. The CDR3 region is CASRLDRGPSEQYV. CDR3 DNA sequence: TGTGCCAGCAGACTGGACAGGGGGCCTAGCGAGCAGTACGTC.

This chain links TRBV19 with TRBJ1-2, with 7 bases identical to TRBD1. Germline V gene data show CDR1 as LNHDA and CDR2 as SQIVND (reference sequence). The CDR3 runs to 15 residues. After removal of 4 bases from V and 2 bases from J, the junction contained 7 bases not matched to a gene. CDR3 residues: CASSKRTGLNYGYTF. CDR3 in DNA: TGTGCCAGTAGTAAGAGGACAGGACTAAACTATGGCTACACCTTC.

CDR3 residues: CASSKRGFADTQYF. CDR3 DNA: TGTGCCAGCAGTAAACGGGGTTTCGCAGATACGCAGTATTTT. This chain joins TRBV3-1 (or the pseudogene TRBV3-2) and TRBJ2-3; possible D gene TRBD2, 5 bases. Germline CDR1 and CDR2: LGHDT and YNNKEL (reference sequence). V was clipped by 6 bases and J by 4 bases, with 14 bases between them. This CDR3 comprises 14 residues.

V usage is TRBV24-1 and J usage is TRBJ2-1, with 9 bases lining up with TRBD1. The germline V gene has CDR1 KGHDR and CDR2 SFDVKD. The CDR3 length is 16 residues. V shed 5 bases and J 7 bases; nucleotides not matched to a gene: 11. CDR3 DNA sequence: TGTGCCACCAGTGGACCGTACAGGGGGCTAAAAAATGAGCAGTTCTTC. Translation gives CATSGPYRGLKNEQFF.

This clone was found a few times. The chain carries TRBV2 and TRBJ2-5, with TRBD2 identical over 8 bases. Germline values: CDR1 SNHLY, CDR2 FYNNEI. The V segment lost 9 bases and the J segment 5 bases; nucleotides outside the gene matches: 8. The CDR3 is 13 residues long. CDR3 amino acids: CASTGTSGETQYF. The CDR3 DNA sequence: TGTGCCAGTACCGGGACTAGTGGGGAGACCCAGTACTTC.

This clone came up once. Other DNA sequences in the same sample also yield this CDR3. This rearrangement joins TRBV18 to TRBJ2-5, with 7 bases matching TRBD2. The CDR3 totals 13 residues. Germline V lookup: CDR1 KGHSH, CDR2 LQKENI. V was clipped by 6 bases and J by 2 bases; unmatched bases: 3. CDR3 nucleotides: TGTGCCAGCTCGTTGGGACTACAAGAGACCCAGTACTTC. This codes for CASSLGLQETQYF.

This chain links TRBV4-1 with TRBJ2-1, with a weak D call TRBD1 (6 bases). Trimming took off 1 base at V and 2 bases at J, with 12 bases between the two ends. This CDR3 comprises 16 residues. Looked up from germline, CDR1 is MGHRA and CDR2 is YSYEKL. The CDR3 DNA reads as TGCGCCAGCAGCCAAGGGTCAGGGGCCCCCTACAATGAGCAGTTCTTC. This codes for CASSQGSGAPYNEQFF.

This rearrangement joins TRBV7-8 to TRBJ1-3; no firm D call. Trimming removed 1 base from V and 3 bases from J, with 10 bases in between. This CDR3 contains 15 residues. Germline CDR1 and CDR2: SGHVS and FQNEAQ. The CDR3 loop reads CASSLGGPIGNTIYF. The DNA of the CDR3 is TGTGCCAGCAGCTTAGGGGGTCCGATTGGAAACACCATATATTTT.

This chain uses TRBV2 with TRBJ2-2; D may match TRBD1 or TRBD2 (5 bases each). The germline V gene encodes CDR1 SNHLY and CDR2 FYNNEI. Trimming left V 6 bases short and J 2 bases short, with 10 bases between. This CDR3 comprises 14 residues. The CDR3 region has the DNA TGTGCCAGCAGGTGGGGGAGCAACACCGGGGAGCTGTTTTTT. Translating gives CASRWGSNTGELFF.

The rearrangement joins TRBV19 to TRBJ1-2; TRBD1 is a possible D gene (6 bases). The CDR3 consists of 15 residues. Per germline, CDR1 LNHDA and CDR2 SQIVND (reference sequence). Trimming left V 3 bases short and J 4 bases short, with 15 bases between. The CDR3 coding sequence is TGTGCCAGTAGTATGGGGGGGACACAGGCCTATGGCTACACCTTC. Protein: CASSMGGTQAYGYTF. Filled out from reference TRBV19 and TRBJ1-2, the complete variable domain reads DGGITQSPKYLFRKEGQNVTLSCEQNLNHDAMYWYRQDPGQGLRLIYYSQIVNDFQKGDIAEGYSVSREKKESFPLTVTSAQKNPTAFYLCASSMGGTQAYGYTFGSGTRLTVV.

The chain couples TRBV28 to TRBJ1-5; D remains unclear. Germline values: CDR1 MDHEN, CDR2 SYDVKM. The germline V and J ends were trimmed by 4 bases and 1 base, with 14 bases remaining between them. This CDR3 is built from 16 residues. The CDR3 is CASSSKKRGSNQPQHF. The DNA for the CDR3 is TGTGCCAGCAGTTCGAAAAAGCGTGGGAGCAATCAGCCCCAGCATTTT.

The chain combines TRBV5-1 with TRBJ1-1; weak D call: TRBD1 (5 bases). Trimming pared 2 bases from V and 7 bases from J, leaving 15 bases between. CDR1 and CDR2 from the germline V gene are SGHRS and YFSETQ. The CDR3 runs 14 residues. CDR3 bases: TGCGCCAGCAGCTTTTCTCAAACAGGCTTTGAAGCTTTCTTT. This encodes CASSFSQTGFEAFF.

The V call is TRBV5-1, the J call TRBJ2-3; 9 bases line up with TRBD2. There are 16 residues in the CDR3. Unmatched junction bases numbered 2, after V lost 0 bases and J lost 0 bases. Germline loops: CDR1 SGHRS, CDR2 YFSETQ. The CDR3 DNA reads TGCGCCAGCAGCTTGGTTAGCGGGGGTAGCACAGATACGCAGTATTTT. Protein: CASSLVSGGSTDTQYF.

This clone showed up just a few times. J is TRBJ1-5 and V is TRBV5-8, with D unresolved. Germline CDR1 is SGHTS and CDR2 is YDEGEE. The V end lost 6 bases, the J end lost 0 bases, and 10 bases lay between the germline ends. The CDR3 covers 14 residues. The DNA for the CDR3 is TGTGCCAGCACTATCGGGGTTAGCAATCAGCCCCAGCATTTT. Its protein is CASTIGVSNQPQHF.

The chain joins TRBV6-2 or TRBV6-3 to TRBJ2-4, with D unclear. CDR1 is MNHEY, CDR2 SVGEGT, per germline. The V end was cut by 2 bases, the J end by 2 bases, with 7 bases between. The CDR3 totals 14 residues. CDR3 DNA: TGTGCCAGCAGTTACGTTAACTCCAAAAACATTCAGTACTTC. It specifies CASSYVNSKNIQYF.

The chain combines TRBV3-1 (or the pseudogene TRBV3-2) with TRBJ2-2, with D possibly matching TRBD2 (7 bases). Trimming cost V 3 bases and J 7 bases, with 15 bases left between them. The CDR3 runs 15 residues. From germline, CDR1 is LGHDT and CDR2 YNNKEL (reference sequence). The CDR3 loop reads CASSQYGGAIGELFF. The CDR3 coding sequence is TGTGCCAGCAGCCAGTATGGGGGGGCGATCGGGGAGCTGTTTTTT.

This chain connects TRBV5-1 to TRBJ2-1, with a weak D call TRBD2 (8 bases). Germline V gives CDR1 SGHRS, CDR2 YFSETQ. V was shortened by 4 bases and J by 3 bases, with 26 bases between the two germline ends. This CDR3 contains 19 residues. CDR3 amino acids: CASSVRGVSGGAFYNEQFF. As DNA, the CDR3 is TGCGCCAGCAGCGTCAGGGGGGTCTCCGGGGGGGCCTTCTACAATGAGCAGTTCTTC.

This clone was counted between two and nine times. The chain has TRBV30 and TRBJ1-2, with D uncertain. The V end was cut by 1 base, the J end by 2 bases, with 11 bases between. The germline gives CDR1 GTSNPN, CDR2 SVGIG (reference sequence). The CDR3 is made up of 14 amino acids. The CDR3 here is CAWSADTSNYGYTF. CDR3 in DNA: TGTGCCTGGAGTGCCGACACCTCCAACTATGGCTACACCTTC. Full variable domain (remainder filled in from reference TRBV30 and TRBJ1-2): SQTIHQWPATLVQPVGSPLSLECTVEGTSNPNLYWYRQAAGRGLQLLFYSVGIGQISSEVPQNLSASRPQDRQFILSSKKLLLSDSGFYLCAWSADTSNYGYTFGSGTRLTVV.

J is TRBJ1-1 and V is TRBV15; no reliable D call. CDR3 length equals 12 residues. Germline V gives CDR1 LNHNV, CDR2 YYDKDF (reference sequence). V dropped 0 bases and J dropped 8 bases, with 7 bases sitting between them. DNA of the CDR3: TGTGCCACCAGCAGAGATGGAGGGGAAGCTTTCTTT. Translated, it gives CATSRDGGEAFF.

The gene calls are TRBV6-5 and TRBJ1-6; TRBD1 matches 7 bases. Germline V CDR1 and CDR2: MNHEY, SVGAGI. With V trimmed by 6 bases and J by 0 bases, 2 bases remained unmatched. The CDR3 covers 15 residues. As DNA, the CDR3 is TGTGCCAGCAGACAGGGGTCCTCCTATAATTCACCCCTCCACTTT. Translating it yields CASRQGSSYNSPLHF.

The rearrangement links TRBV19 to TRBJ1-3; 9 bases fit TRBD1. The V gene's germline CDR1 is LNHDA and CDR2 SQIVND (reference sequence). The J segment lost 0 bases and the V segment lost 9 bases, leaving 3 bases of the junction unmatched. The CDR3 is 14 residues long. For the CDR3, the DNA is TGTGCCAGCCGGGACAGGGTCTCTGGAAACACCATATATTTT. The encoded protein is CASRDRVSGNTIYF.

The chain combines TRBV3-1 (or the pseudogene TRBV3-2) with TRBJ2-5; 10 nucleotides align to TRBD2. This CDR3 has 17 amino acids. V was clipped by 1 base and J by 2 bases; unmatched bases: 7. CDR1 is LGHDT and CDR2 is YNNKEL in the germline V gene (reference sequence). The CDR3: CASSQGPLAGAQETQYF. In DNA form, the CDR3 reads TGTGCCAGCAGCCAAGGTCCTCTAGCGGGGGCTCAAGAGACCCAGTACTTC.